This TCR beta chain came from a study of shared clonotypes between healthy human individuals. Study findings and constraints: Clonotype sharing across several donors was observed for around 5% of naive CD4 clonotypes.

Germline V gene lookup returns CDR1 LNHDA and CDR2 SQIVND (reference sequence). The CDR3 spans 17 residues. The V segment lost 1 base and the J segment 5 bases; nucleotides outside the gene matches: 7. Naive CD8 cells lacked CD45RO, underwent positive selection for CCR7 and left out terminally differentiated effector memory CD45RA+ cells. Comment on this clone: Its antigen remains unidentified.

At a deep level, the assay was run. Clones were read by immunoSEQ multiplex PCR, and TCRdb kept only the in-frame ones, dropping some. The table records millions of clones, 93% of them present only once. The rearrangement links TRBV19 to TRBJ2-5; 13 bases map to TRBD2. The specimen sequenced was naive CD8+ T cells from PBMCs. The TCR comes from a man aged 18 to 29 in good health. Some clones in this sample may be carry-over from other donors' samples. CDR3 loop: CASSIVRTSGGWETQYF. The CDR3, as DNA: TGTGCCAGTAGTATAGTAAGGACTAGCGGGGGATGGGAGACCCAGTACTTC.